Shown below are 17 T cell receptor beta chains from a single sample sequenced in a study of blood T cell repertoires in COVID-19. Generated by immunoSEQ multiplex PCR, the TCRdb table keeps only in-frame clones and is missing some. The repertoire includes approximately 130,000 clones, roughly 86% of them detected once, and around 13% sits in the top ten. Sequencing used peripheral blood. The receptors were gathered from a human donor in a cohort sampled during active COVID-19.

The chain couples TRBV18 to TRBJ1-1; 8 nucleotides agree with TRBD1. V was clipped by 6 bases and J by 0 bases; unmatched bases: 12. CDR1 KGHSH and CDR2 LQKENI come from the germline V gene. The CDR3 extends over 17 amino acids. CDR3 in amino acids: CASSRKETGAVNTEAFF. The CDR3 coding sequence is TGTGCCAGCTCTCGCAAGGAGACAGGGGCGGTGAACACTGAAGCTTTCTTT.

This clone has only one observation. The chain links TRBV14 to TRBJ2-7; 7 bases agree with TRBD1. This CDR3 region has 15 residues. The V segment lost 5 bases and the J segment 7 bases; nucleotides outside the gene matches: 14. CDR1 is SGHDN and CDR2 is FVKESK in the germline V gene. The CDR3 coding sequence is TGTGCCAGCAGCACTCCCGGGACAGTCTCGGGTGAGCAGTACTTC. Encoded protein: CASSTPGTVSGEQYF.

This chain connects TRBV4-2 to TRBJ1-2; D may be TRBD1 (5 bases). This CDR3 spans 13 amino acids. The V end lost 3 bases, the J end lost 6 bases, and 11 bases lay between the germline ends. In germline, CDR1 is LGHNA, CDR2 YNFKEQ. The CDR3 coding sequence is TGTGCCAGCAGCCACCAGGGTCGGGATGGCTACACCTTC. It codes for CASSHQGRDGYTF.

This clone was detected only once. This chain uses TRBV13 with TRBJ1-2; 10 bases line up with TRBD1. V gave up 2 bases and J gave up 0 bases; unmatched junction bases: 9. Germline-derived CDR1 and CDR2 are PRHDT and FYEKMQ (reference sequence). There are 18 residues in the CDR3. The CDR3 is CASSLTLGQGVTNYGYTF. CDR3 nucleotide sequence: TGTGCCAGCAGCTTAACGCTCGGACAGGGGGTTACTAACTATGGCTACACCTTC.

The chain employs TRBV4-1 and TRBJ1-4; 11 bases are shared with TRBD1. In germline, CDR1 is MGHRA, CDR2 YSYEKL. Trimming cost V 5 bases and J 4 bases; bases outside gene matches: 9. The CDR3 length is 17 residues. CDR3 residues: CASSSGQGALYNEKLFF. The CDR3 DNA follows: TGCGCCAGCAGCTCAGGACAGGGGGCATTGTATAATGAAAAACTGTTTTTT.

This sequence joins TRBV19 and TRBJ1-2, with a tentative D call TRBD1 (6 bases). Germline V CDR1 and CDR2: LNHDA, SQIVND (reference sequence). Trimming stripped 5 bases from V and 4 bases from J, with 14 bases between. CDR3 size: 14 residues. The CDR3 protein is CASSARGESYGYTF. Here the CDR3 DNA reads TGTGCCAGTAGTGCCAGGGGAGAGAGCTATGGCTACACCTTC. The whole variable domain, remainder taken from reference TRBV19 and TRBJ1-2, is DGGITQSPKYLFRKEGQNVTLSCEQNLNHDAMYWYRQDPGQGLRLIYYSQIVNDFQKGDIAEGYSVSREKKESFPLTVTSAQKNPTAFYLCASSARGESYGYTFGSGTRLTVV.

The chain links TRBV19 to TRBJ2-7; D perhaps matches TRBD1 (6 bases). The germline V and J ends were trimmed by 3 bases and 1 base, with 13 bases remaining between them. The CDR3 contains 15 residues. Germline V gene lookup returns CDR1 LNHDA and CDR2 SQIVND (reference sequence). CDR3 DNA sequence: TGTGCCAGTAGTATTTCCCTAACAGGGTCCTACGAGCAGTACTTC. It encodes CASSISLTGSYEQYF.

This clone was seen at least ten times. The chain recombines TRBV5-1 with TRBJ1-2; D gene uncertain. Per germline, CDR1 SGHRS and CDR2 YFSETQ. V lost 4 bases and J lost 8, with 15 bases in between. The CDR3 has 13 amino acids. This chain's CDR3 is CASSPTNGGGYTF. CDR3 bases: TGCGCCAGCAGCCCTACTAACGGTGGCGGCTACACCTTC. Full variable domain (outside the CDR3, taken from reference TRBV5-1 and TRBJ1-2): KAGVTQTPRYLIKTRGQQVTLSCSPISGHRSVSWYQQTPGQGLQFLFEYFSETQRNKGNFPGRFSGRQFSNSRSEMNVSTLELGDSALYLCASSPTNGGGYTFGSGTRLTVV.

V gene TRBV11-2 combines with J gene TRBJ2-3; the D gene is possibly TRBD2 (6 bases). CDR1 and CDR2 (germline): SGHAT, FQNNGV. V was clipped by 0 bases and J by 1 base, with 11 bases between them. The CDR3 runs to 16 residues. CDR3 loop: CASSLDPQRGTDTQYF. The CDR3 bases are TGTGCCAGCAGCTTAGATCCCCAGCGGGGCACAGATACGCAGTATTTT.

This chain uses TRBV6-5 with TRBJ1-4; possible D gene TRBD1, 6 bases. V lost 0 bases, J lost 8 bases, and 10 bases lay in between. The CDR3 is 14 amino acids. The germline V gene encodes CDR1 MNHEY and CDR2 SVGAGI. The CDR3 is CASSYSGGREKLFF. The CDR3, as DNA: TGTGCCAGCAGTTACTCAGGGGGTAGGGAAAAACTGTTTTTT.

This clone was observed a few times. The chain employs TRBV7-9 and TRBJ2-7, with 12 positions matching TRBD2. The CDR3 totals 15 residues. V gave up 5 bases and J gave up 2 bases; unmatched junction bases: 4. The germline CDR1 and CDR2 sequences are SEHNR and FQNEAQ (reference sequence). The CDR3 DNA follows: TGTGCCAGCAGCCCTAGCGGGGGGGGTACCTACGAGCAGTACTTC. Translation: CASSPSGGGTYEQYF.

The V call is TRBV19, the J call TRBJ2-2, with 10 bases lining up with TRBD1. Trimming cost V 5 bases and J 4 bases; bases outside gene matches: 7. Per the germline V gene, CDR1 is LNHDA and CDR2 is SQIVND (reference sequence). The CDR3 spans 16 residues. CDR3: CASSSPGQGLTGELFF. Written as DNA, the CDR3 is TGTGCCAGTAGTTCGCCGGGACAGGGGCTCACCGGGGAGCTGTTTTTT.

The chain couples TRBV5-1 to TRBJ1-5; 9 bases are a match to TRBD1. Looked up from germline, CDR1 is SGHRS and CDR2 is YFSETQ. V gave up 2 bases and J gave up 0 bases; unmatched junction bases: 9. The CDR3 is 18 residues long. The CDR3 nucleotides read TGCGCCAGCAGCTTTTTCCCCCGACAGGGGGGTAGCAATCAGCCCCAGCATTTT. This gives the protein CASSFFPRQGGSNQPQHF.

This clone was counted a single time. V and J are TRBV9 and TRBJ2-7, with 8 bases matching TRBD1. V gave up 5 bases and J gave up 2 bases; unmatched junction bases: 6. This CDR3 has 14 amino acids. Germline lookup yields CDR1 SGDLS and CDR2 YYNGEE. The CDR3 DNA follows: TGTGCCAGCAGTGCGAAGGACAGGGCCTACGAGCAGTACTTC. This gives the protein CASSAKDRAYEQYF.

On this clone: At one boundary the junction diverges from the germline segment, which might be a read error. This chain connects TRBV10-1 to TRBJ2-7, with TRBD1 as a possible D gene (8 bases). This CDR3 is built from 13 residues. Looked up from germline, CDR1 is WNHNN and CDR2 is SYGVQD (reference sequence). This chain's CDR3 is CASSERRGTGWHF. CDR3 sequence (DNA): TGCGCCAGCAGTGAGAGGCGGGGGACAGGATGGCACTTC.

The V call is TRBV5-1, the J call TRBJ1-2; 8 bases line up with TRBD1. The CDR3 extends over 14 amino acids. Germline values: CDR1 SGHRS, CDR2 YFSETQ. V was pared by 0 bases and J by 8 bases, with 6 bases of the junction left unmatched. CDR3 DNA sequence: TGCGCCAGCAGCTTGGCGGACAGGGTAGGCGGCTACACCTTC. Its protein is CASSLADRVGGYTF.

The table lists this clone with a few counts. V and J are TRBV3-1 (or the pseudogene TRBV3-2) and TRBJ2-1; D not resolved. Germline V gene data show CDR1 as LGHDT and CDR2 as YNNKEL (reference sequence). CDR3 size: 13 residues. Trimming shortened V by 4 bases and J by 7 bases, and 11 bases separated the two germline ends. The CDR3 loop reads CASSPNELNEQFF. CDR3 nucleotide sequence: TGTGCCAGCAGCCCCAATGAACTTAATGAGCAGTTCTTC.